The 4 T cell receptor beta chains below were found in one sample sequenced in a study of T-cell reconstitution after alpha-beta-depleted transplantation in children. The authors prepared the TCRbeta library with unique molecular identifiers. TCRdb reprocessed the PCR reads via MiXCR and lists one record per CDR3 protein. This sample has roughly 300,000 distinct CDR3 sequences, with 9.5% to 13% found just once. The starting material was peripheral blood, obtained 180 days after TCRalphabeta/CD19-depleted stem cell transplant. The receptors shown here come from a male patient between 2 and 15 years old who had a stem cell transplant for chronic granulomatous disease, so the T cells may come from the graft donor.

This chain joins TRBV11-2 and TRBJ2-6; D not certain. This CDR3 is built from 18 residues. Germline V gene data show CDR1 as SGHAT and CDR2 as FQNNGV. Trimming took 1 base from V and 2 from J, leaving 15 bases between them. CDR3 nucleotide sequence: TGTGCCAGCAGCTTAGGGGGAACCCCTTCGCCTGGGGCCAACGTCCTGACTTTC. Protein product: CASSLGGTPSPGANVLTF.

This clonotype occurred a few times. V gene TRBV12-2 combines with J gene TRBJ2-7; TRBD2 is the table's D call, not checked against the DNA. TRBV12-2 constitutes a pseudogene. This CDR3 is 16 amino acids long. CDR3 nucleotide sequence: TGTGCAAGTCGCTTAGCCGGGACTTCCAACTCCTACGAGCAGTACTTC. Translating it yields CASRLAGTSNSYEQYF.

This clonotype was counted at least ten times. The genes are TRBV20-1 and TRBJ2-5, with D possibly matching TRBD2 (6 bases). CDR3 length equals 15 residues. Germline V gene lookup returns CDR1 DFQATT and CDR2 SNEGSKA (reference sequence). The germline V and J ends were trimmed by 2 bases and 2 bases, with 15 bases remaining between them. CDR3 sequence: CSARIWVAGQETQYF. Here the CDR3 DNA reads TGCAGTGCTAGAATCTGGGTCGCGGGACAAGAGACCCAGTACTTC.

As for this clonotype: A much larger clone differs from this one at a single base, so this may be a read error. The CDR3 DNA sequence: TGTGCCAGCCGTCCCGGTCAAGCGGGAGGGCCGAGCACAGATACGCAGTATTTT. This sequence encodes CASRPGQAGGPSTDTQYF. The chain carries TRBV28 and TRBJ2-3, with TRBD2 matching 10 bases. The germline V gene has CDR1 MDHEN and CDR2 SYDVKM. This CDR3 is 18 amino acids long. V shed 8 bases, J shed 0 bases, and the junction held 14 bases outside the gene matches. The whole variable domain, filled in from reference TRBV28 and TRBJ2-3, reads DVKVTQSSRYLVKRTGEKVFLECVQDMDHENMFWYRQDPGLGLRLIYFSYDVKMKEKGDIPEGYSVSREKKERFSLILESASTNQTSMYLCASRPGQAGGPSTDTQYFGPGTRLTVL.